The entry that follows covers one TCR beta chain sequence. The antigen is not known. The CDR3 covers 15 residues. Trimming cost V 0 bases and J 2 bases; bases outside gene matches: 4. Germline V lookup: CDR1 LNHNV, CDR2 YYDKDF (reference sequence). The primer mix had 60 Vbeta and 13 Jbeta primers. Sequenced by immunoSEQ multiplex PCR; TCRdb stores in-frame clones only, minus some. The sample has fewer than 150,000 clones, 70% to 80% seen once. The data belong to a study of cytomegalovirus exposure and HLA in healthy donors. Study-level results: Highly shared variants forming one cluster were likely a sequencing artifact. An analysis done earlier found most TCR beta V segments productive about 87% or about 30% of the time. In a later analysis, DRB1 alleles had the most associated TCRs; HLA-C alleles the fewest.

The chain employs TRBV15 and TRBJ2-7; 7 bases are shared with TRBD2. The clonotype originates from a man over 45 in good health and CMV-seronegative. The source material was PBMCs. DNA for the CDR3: TGTGCCACCAGCAGAGAGGGGGGGAGAACCTACGAGCAGTACTTC. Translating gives CATSREGGRTYEQYF.